This T cell receptor beta chain is drawn from a study of CD8+CD57+ T cells in acquired aplastic anemia. Study overall: Sorted CD4+ and CD8+ cells yielded approximately 3.4 ug of DNA on average. The study, taken as a whole, reports: The CD8+ Simpson's diversity of patients and controls was not significantly different.

In regard to this clonotype: Its antigen is still unknown.

The TCR beta profiling, which covered VDJ combination and CDR3 sequence, was carried out using genomic DNA as the template. From the reads, TCRdb called clonotypes with MiXCR, one entry per CDR3 protein. Of about half a million distinct CDR3 sequences in the sample, about a third were seen once. Sequencing was done on patients that had shown CD8+CD57+ cell expansion by flow cytometry. The diagnosis in all patients was severe acquired aplastic anemia. Patient blood was sampled before any therapy had been received. The CDR3 sequence is 15 residues long. J was trimmed by 1 base and V by 4 bases; bases with no gene match: 5. CDR1 is SNHLY, CDR2 FYNNEI, per germline.

Sequenced input: sorted CD4+, CD8+, or CD8+CD57+ T cells (not recorded which) from PBMCs. The sequence derives from a human donor with aplastic anemia. The rearrangement uses TRBV2 and TRBJ2-3, with 7 bases identical to TRBD1. Written as DNA, the CDR3 is TGTGCCAGCAGTGGAGGGGGCATGGGCACAGATACGCAGTATTTT. This codes for CASSGGGMGTDTQYF.